Below, 11 T cell receptor beta chains from the same sample are listed, as sequenced in a study of blood T cell repertoires in COVID-19. Generated by immunoSEQ multiplex PCR, the TCRdb table keeps only in-frame clones and is missing some. This table has some 200,000 clones, about 88% appearing once. Source material: peripheral blood. The receptors were gathered from a man in his forties or fifties with COVID-19, enrolled during active disease.

The CDR3 coding sequence is TGTGCCAGCAGTTACTTGTCCGGGACATTAATTATCGAGCAGTACTTC. Protein: CASSYLSGTLIIEQYF. The chain is built from TRBV6-5 and TRBJ2-7; a weak D match, TRBD1 (6 bases). Per the germline V gene, CDR1 is MNHEY and CDR2 is SVGAGI. V was clipped by 1 base and J by 6 bases, with 19 bases between them. The CDR3 length is 16 residues.

This rearrangement joins TRBV6-6 to TRBJ2-2; D call uncertain. The V end lost 6 bases, the J end lost 3 bases, and 8 bases lay between the germline ends. CDR3 length: 13 residues. The germline V gene encodes CDR1 MNHNY and CDR2 SVGAGI (reference sequence). The CDR3 protein is CASSPRDTGELFF. The CDR3 DNA sequence: TGTGCCAGCAGCCCCCGGGACACCGGGGAGCTGTTTTTT.

The gene calls are TRBV4-2 and TRBJ2-5; D is perhaps TRBD1 (6 bases). The CDR3 spans 17 residues. Germline values: CDR1 LGHNA, CDR2 YNFKEQ. V lost 0 bases to trimming and J lost 0 bases, with 14 bases between them. The CDR3 loop is CASSQEWTEKYQETQYF. CDR3 sequence (DNA): TGTGCCAGCAGCCAAGAATGGACAGAGAAGTACCAAGAGACCCAGTACTTC.

The chain is built from TRBV2 and TRBJ2-5, with D perhaps matching TRBD1 (5 bases). Germline loops: CDR1 SNHLY, CDR2 FYNNEI. This CDR3 is 13 amino acids long. V lost 4 bases and J 3 bases, leaving 9 bases between the germline ends. The CDR3 here is CASSGGGKETQYF. CDR3 sequence (DNA): TGTGCCAGCAGTGGGGGCGGAAAAGAGACCCAGTACTTC.

CDR3 protein: CASNRQSDPGLGTGELFF. DNA for the CDR3: TGTGCCAGCAACCGACAGTCCGATCCAGGTTTGGGCACCGGGGAGCTGTTTTTT. The J gene is TRBJ2-2, the V gene TRBV7-2; D perhaps matches TRBD1 (5 bases). The CDR3 runs 18 residues. Trimming cost V 7 bases and J 4 bases, with 25 bases left between them. From germline, CDR1 is SGHTA and CDR2 FQGNSA.

The chain employs TRBV14 and TRBJ1-2; D remains unclear. The CDR3 covers 12 residues. V was shortened by 0 bases and J by 5 bases, with 4 bases between the two germline ends. CDR1 and CDR2 (germline): SGHDN, FVKESK. The CDR3 is CASSQELYGYTF. CDR3 coding DNA: TGTGCCAGCAGCCAAGAACTATATGGCTACACCTTC.

The chain carries TRBV7-8 and TRBJ1-1; TRBD1 aligns across 7 bases. J was trimmed by 6 bases and V by 0 bases; bases with no gene match: 4. CDR3 length: 14 residues. Germline CDR1 is SGHVS and CDR2 is FQNEAQ. CDR3 DNA sequence: TGTGCCAGCAGCTTAGCGATGGACAGGTCTGAAGCTTTCTTT. Translated, it gives CASSLAMDRSEAFF.

The DNA of the CDR3 is TGCGCCAGCAGCGCCCGGGAAGCTGGAAACACCATATATTTT. Its protein product is CASSAREAGNTIYF. The genes are TRBV5-1 and TRBJ1-3; D remains ambiguous. CDR1 is SGHRS, CDR2 YFSETQ, per germline. This CDR3 contains 14 residues. The V gene lost 4 bases and the J gene lost 2 bases, with 10 bases spanning the gap.

This chain connects TRBV9 to TRBJ2-7; a weak D match, TRBD2 (6 bases). Germline V lookup: CDR1 SGDLS, CDR2 YYNGEE. The V and J ends lost 3 bases and 0 bases respectively, with 13 bases between them. CDR3 length: 15 amino acids. This CDR3 reads CASSARPGSSYEQYF. The DNA of the CDR3 is TGTGCCAGCAGCGCCCGGCCCGGGAGCTCCTACGAGCAGTACTTC.

The chain links TRBV19 to TRBJ1-1; no definite D call. This CDR3 spans 10 amino acids. Trimming took off 7 bases at V and 10 bases at J, with 10 bases between the two ends. Germline loops: CDR1 LNHDA, CDR2 SQIVND (reference sequence). The DNA for the CDR3 is TGTGCCAGTATGGACTCCCGAGCTTTCTTT. As protein: CASMDSRAFF.

V gene TRBV19 combines with J gene TRBJ1-2, with 9 nucleotides matching TRBD1. Germline assignment: CDR1 LNHDA and CDR2 SQIVND (reference sequence). V lost 3 bases and J lost 5; bases outside the gene matches: 7. This CDR3 is built from 15 residues. The CDR3 sequence: CASSMAGTGPYGYTF. DNA of the CDR3: TGTGCCAGTAGTATGGCCGGGACAGGGCCTTATGGCTACACCTTC.